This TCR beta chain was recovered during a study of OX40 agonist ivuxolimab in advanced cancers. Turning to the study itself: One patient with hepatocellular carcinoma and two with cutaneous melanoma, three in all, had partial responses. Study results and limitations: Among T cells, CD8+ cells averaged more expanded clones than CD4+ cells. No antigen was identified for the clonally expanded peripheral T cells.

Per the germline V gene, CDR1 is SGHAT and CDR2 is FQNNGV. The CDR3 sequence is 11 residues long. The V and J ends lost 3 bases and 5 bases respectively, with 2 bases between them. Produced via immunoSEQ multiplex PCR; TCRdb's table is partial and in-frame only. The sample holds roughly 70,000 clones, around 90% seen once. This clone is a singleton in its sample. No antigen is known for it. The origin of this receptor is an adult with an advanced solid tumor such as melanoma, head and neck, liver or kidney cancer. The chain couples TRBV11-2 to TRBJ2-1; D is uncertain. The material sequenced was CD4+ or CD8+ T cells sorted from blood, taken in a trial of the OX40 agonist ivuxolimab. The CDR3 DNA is TGTGCCAGCAGCTTGAACAATGAGCAGTTCTTC. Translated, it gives CASSLNNEQFF.